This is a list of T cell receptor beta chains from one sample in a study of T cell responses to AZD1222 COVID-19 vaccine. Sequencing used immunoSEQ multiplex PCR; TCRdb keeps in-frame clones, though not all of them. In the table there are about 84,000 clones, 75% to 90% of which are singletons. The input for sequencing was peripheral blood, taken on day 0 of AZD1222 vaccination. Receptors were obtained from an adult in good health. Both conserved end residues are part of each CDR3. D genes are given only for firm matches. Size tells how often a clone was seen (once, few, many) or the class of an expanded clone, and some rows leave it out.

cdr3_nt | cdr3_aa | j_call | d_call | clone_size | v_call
TGTGCCAGCAGTAGGGCCGGGACGGCCGACAATGAGCAGTTCTTC | CASSRAGTADNEQFF | TRBJ2-1 | - | - | TRBV6-4
TGTGCCAGCAGCTGGAATACGGCAGATACGCAGTATTTT | CASSWNTADTQYF | TRBJ2-3 | - | - | TRBV11-2
TGTGCCAGCAGCGTAACTTGGGGAAACTACGAGCAGTACTTC | CASSVTWGNYEQYF | TRBJ2-7 | - | - | TRBV9
TGTGCCAGCAGTGGAATTAGGGGTTCCCACCCGCGGAGCAATCAGCCCCAGCATTTT | CASSGIRGSHPRSNQPQHF | TRBJ1-5 | - | once | TRBV6-1
TGTGCCAGCAGTCCGGATCACAATGAGCAGTTCTTC | CASSPDHNEQFF | TRBJ2-1 | - | - | TRBV27
TGCGCCAGCAGTTTCTTGGGGGGACAGGGACAAGAGACCCAGTACTTC | CASSFLGGQGQETQYF | TRBJ2-5 | TRBD1 | - | TRBV10-2
TGTGCCAGCAGCTTAACCCACGTAGGGTGGGAGACCCAGTACTTC | CASSLTHVGWETQYF | TRBJ2-5 | - | - | TRBV7-2
TGCGCCAGCAGCTTGGAGGCGGCAGGGAGAACTGAAAAACTGTTTTTT | CASSLEAAGRTEKLFF | TRBJ1-4 | - | - | TRBV5-1
TGTGCCAGCAGCTTATCAGAGAACACTGAAGCTTTCTTT | CASSLSENTEAFF | TRBJ1-1 | - | few | TRBV7-3
TGTGCCAGTACCACCGCTGACAACTCCTACGAGCAGTACTTC | CASTTADNSYEQYF | TRBJ2-7 | - | once | TRBV19
TGTGCCAGCTCTCCGGGACAGCGGAACAATGAGCAGTTCTTC | CASSPGQRNNEQFF | TRBJ2-1 | TRBD1 | - | TRBV6-4
TGTGCCAGCAGTTTACCGATAAACAGGGTTCGTAGCAATCAGCCCCAGCATTTT | CASSLPINRVRSNQPQHF | TRBJ1-5 | - | - | TRBV6-2/TRBV6-3
TGTGCCAGCAGCCCCACAGGGGACACGCCGAATGAGCAGTTCTTC | CASSPTGDTPNEQFF | TRBJ2-1 | TRBD1 | - | TRBV9
TGTGCCAGCAGTTTTGGCGGGGGGGGCACTGAAGCTTTCTTT | CASSFGGGGTEAFF | TRBJ1-1 | - | once | TRBV28
TGTGCCAGCACCCCAAATAGCGGCACCTACGAGCAGTACTTC | CASTPNSGTYEQYF | TRBJ2-7 | - | - | TRBV7-9
TGTGCCAGCAGCCAAGATAGGAGTGCGGGGCCCTCCTACGAGCAGTACTTC | CASSQDRSAGPSYEQYF | TRBJ2-7 | - | - | TRBV4-2
TGTGCCAGCAGCGTGACTTCCGGGACTAGCGGGATCACCGGGGAGCTGTTTTTT | CASSVTSGTSGITGELFF | TRBJ2-2 | TRBD2 | - | TRBV7-6
TGTGCCAGCAGTGCGCTGGGCAACTCTCCAGGGGATACGCAGTATTTT | CASSALGNSPGDTQYF | TRBJ2-3 | - | - | TRBV6-1
TGTGCCAGCGGGGCAGGGAGCTCCTACAATGAGCAGTTCTTC | CASGAGSSYNEQFF | TRBJ2-1 | - | - | TRBV2
TGTGCCAGCAGCCAAGGGACAGGGGGCGAGGAGCAGTACTTC | CASSQGTGGEEQYF | TRBJ2-7 | TRBD1 | few | TRBV3-1/TRBV3-2
TGTGCCAGCAGCCTGGGACAGGGGAACTATGGCTACACCTTC | CASSLGQGNYGYTF | TRBJ1-2 | TRBD1 | once | TRBV7-9
TGCGCCAGCAGCTTGAAGCTAGAGGGGGCCCACGAGCAGTACTTC | CASSLKLEGAHEQYF | TRBJ2-7 | TRBD1 | - | TRBV5-1
TGTGCCAGCAGCCGGGACACTCGAGGAGGAGAGACCCAGTACTTC | CASSRDTRGGETQYF | TRBJ2-5 | - | - | TRBV7-8
TGTGCCGACAGTTCGAACACCGGGGAGCTGTTTTTT | CADSSNTGELFF | TRBJ2-2 | - | once | TRBV28
TGTGCCAGCAGAGACAGGGGGGGGTTTGACGAGCAGTACTTC | CASRDRGGFDEQYF | TRBJ2-7 | TRBD1 | - | TRBV28
TGCGCCAGCAGCAGGGAGGACAGCTCGAACACCGGGGAGCTGTTTTTT | CASSREDSSNTGELFF | TRBJ2-2 | - | - | TRBV5-1
TGTGCCAGCAGGAGGTCACAGGGGACTGAAGCTTTCTTT | CASRRSQGTEAFF | TRBJ1-1 | TRBD1 | - | TRBV6-5
TGTGCCAGCAGTTTAGGGGGTGATGGCTACACCTTC | CASSLGGDGYTF | TRBJ1-2 | - | once | TRBV28
TGTGCCAGCAGCTTCCTCGGGACAGTTAATTCACCCCTCCACTTT | CASSFLGTVNSPLHF | TRBJ1-6 | TRBD1 | - | TRBV11-2
TGCGCCAGCAGTCATCACCCCAGGGATGGCTACACCTTC | CASSHHPRDGYTF | TRBJ1-2 | - | - | TRBV23-1
TGTGCCAGCAGTTTATCCCTATTTAACACTGAAGCTTTCTTT | CASSLSLFNTEAFF | TRBJ1-1 | - | - | TRBV28
TGTGCCAGCAGCTTAGGGTCCGATAGCGGGACGCAAGAGACCCAGTACTTC | CASSLGSDSGTQETQYF | TRBJ2-5 | TRBD2 | - | TRBV7-9
TGCGCCAGCAGCTTTGGACTAGGGGAGACCCAGTACTTC | CASSFGLGETQYF | TRBJ2-5 | TRBD2 | - | TRBV5-1
TGTGCCAGCAGTTCGTCGACACGTTATCAGGGTGTCACAGATACGCAGTATTTT | CASSSSTRYQGVTDTQYF | TRBJ2-3 | - | few | TRBV28
TGTGCCAGCGGGAAGACTAGCTTTGGCATTCAGTACTTC | CASGKTSFGIQYF | TRBJ2-4 | TRBD2 | - | TRBV6-5
TGCGCCAGCAGTCCTAGCGGGAGATCGGTGAATGAGCAGTTCTTC | CASSPSGRSVNEQFF | TRBJ2-1 | TRBD2 | - | TRBV10-1
TGTGCCAGCAGTTTAGAGGCCCGGAGGGTAGGGGGCGAAACCGGGGAGCTGTTTTTT | CASSLEARRVGGETGELFF | TRBJ2-2 | - | - | TRBV28
TGTGCCAGCAGTGTACAGGGAAACTATGGCTACACCTTC | CASSVQGNYGYTF | TRBJ1-2 | - | - | TRBV28
TGTGCCAGTATCGGGGGGCGATCCTACAATGAGCAGTTCTTC | CASIGGRSYNEQFF | TRBJ2-1 | - | - | TRBV28
TGCAGCGTTCCAGAGCCGGGGGGCTACACCTTC | CSVPEPGGYTF | TRBJ1-2 | - | few | TRBV29-1
TGTGCCAGCAGCCTCTGGGGAGGAGGGGGCAATCAGCCCCAGCATTTT | CASSLWGGGGNQPQHF | TRBJ1-5 | - | few | TRBV5-6
TGTGCCAGCAGCGACAATGAGCAGTTCTTC | CASSDNEQFF | TRBJ2-1 | - | - | TRBV7-8
TGTGCCAGCAGGGGAACGGGACGTACGCAGTATTTT | CASRGTGRTQYF | TRBJ2-3 | - | - | TRBV21-1
TGTGCCAGCAGCCAAGATCCAAGAGAAAAACTGTTTTTT | CASSQDPREKLFF | TRBJ1-4 | - | - | TRBV3-1/TRBV3-2
TGTGCCAGCAGCTTACGTCGGGGCTTAAGCAATCAGCCCCAGCATTTT | CASSLRRGLSNQPQHF | TRBJ1-5 | - | once | TRBV7-8
TGTGCCAGCAGCGTAGCTAGTACAACTAATGAAAAACTGTTTTTT | CASSVASTTNEKLFF | TRBJ1-4 | - | once | TRBV9
TGCGCCAGCAGCATCGTTAGCGGTTACAATGAGCAGTTCTTC | CASSIVSGYNEQFF | TRBJ2-1 | - | - | TRBV5-1
TGTGCCAGCAGCATGGAGTACCAAGAGACCCAGTACTTC | CASSMEYQETQYF | TRBJ2-5 | - | - | TRBV5-8